These 30 T cell receptor beta chains were all obtained from the same sample, sequenced in a study of OX40 agonist ivuxolimab in advanced cancers. Libraries were prepared by immunoSEQ multiplex PCR; TCRdb keeps only in-frame clonotypes and omits some of them. The sample has nearly 80,000 clones; more than 85% are singletons. The sequencing used CD4+ or CD8+ T cells sorted from blood, collected in a trial of the OX40 agonist ivuxolimab. All receptors derive from an adult with an advanced solid tumor such as melanoma, head and neck, liver or kidney cancer.

The chain has TRBV7-9 and TRBJ2-3; no clear D. The CDR3 runs 14 residues. Deletions cut 2 bases from V and 2 bases from J, with 8 bases between. Germline V gene data show CDR1 as SEHNR and CDR2 as FQNEAQ (reference sequence). DNA for the CDR3: TGTGCCAGCAGCTTAATGGGCCTCACAGATACGCAGTATTTT. It translates to CASSLMGLTDTQYF. The full variable domain, completed using reference TRBV7-9 and TRBJ2-3, is DTGVSQNPRHKITKRGQNVTFRCDPISEHNRLYWYRQTLGQGPEFLTYFQNEAQLEKSRLLSDRFSAERPKGSFSTLEIQRTEQGDSAMYLCASSLMGLTDTQYFGPGTRLTVL.

V and J are TRBV28 and TRBJ1-5; TRBD1 aligns across 10 bases. The CDR3 is made up of 14 amino acids. V was clipped by 8 bases and J by 3 bases; unmatched bases: 4. From germline, CDR1 is MDHEN and CDR2 SYDVKM. CDR3 nucleotides: TGTGCCAGCGAGACAGGGGGCATCAATCAGCCCCAGCATTTT. Its translation: CASETGGINQPQHF.

The rearrangement joins TRBV29-1 to TRBJ2-5; D unclear. The better agreement between TRBJ2-7 and the DNA end casts doubt on the J call. This CDR3 has 11 amino acids. Germline V gives CDR1 SQVTM, CDR2 ANQGSEA. DNA of the CDR3: TGCAGCGTTGAGGTCTCCTACGAGCAGTACTTC. Its translation: CSVEVSYEQYF.

The V gene is TRBV15, the J gene TRBJ2-7; the D gene is possibly TRBD1 (6 bases). The V and J ends lost 6 bases and 2 bases respectively, with 20 bases between them. Germline V gene data show CDR1 as LNHNV and CDR2 as YYDKDF (reference sequence). This CDR3 has 16 amino acids. The CDR3 sequence: CATSGGSRDTTYEQYF. DNA for the CDR3: TGTGCCACCAGTGGGGGTTCCCGGGACACCACCTACGAGCAGTACTTC.

The gene calls are TRBV23-1 and TRBJ1-4, with D possibly TRBD1 on 6 matching bases. Being an ORF, TRBV23-1 has a function that is uncertain. The V gene lost 0 bases and the J gene lost 7 bases, with 6 bases spanning the gap. The CDR3 runs 13 residues. CDR3 sequence: CASSQSQGEKLFF. In DNA form, the CDR3 reads TGCGCCAGCAGTCAATCACAGGGTGAAAAACTGTTTTTT.

V is TRBV7-3 and J is TRBJ2-1, with TRBD2 matching over 9 bases. J gave up 8 bases and V 0 bases, and 14 bases lay outside the gene matches. This CDR3 comprises 18 residues. Germline CDR1 and CDR2: SGHTA and FQGTGA. CDR3 residues: CASSLTGASGTRFYEQFF. The CDR3 DNA sequence: TGTGCCAGCAGCTTAACGGGGGCTAGCGGGACCCGATTCTATGAGCAGTTCTTC.

This clone was seen only a few times. This chain joins TRBV5-4 and TRBJ2-3; tentatively, D is TRBD1 or TRBD2 (5 bases each). From germline, CDR1 is SGHNT and CDR2 YYREEE (reference sequence). The CDR3 sequence is 14 residues long. V was cut by 0 bases and J by 6 bases, with 11 bases left in between. The CDR3 DNA sequence: TGTGCCAGCAGCTTGGGGGGACGAACCGATACGCAGTATTTT. Translating it yields CASSLGGRTDTQYF.

V usage is TRBV15 and J usage is TRBJ2-3, with 16 bases matching TRBD2. The germline CDR1 and CDR2 sequences are LNHNV and YYDKDF (reference sequence). The trim removed 0 bases at V and 6 bases at J, leaving 3 bases unmatched. CDR3 length equals 17 residues. The CDR3 nucleotides read TGTGCCACCAGCAGAGATATGGGACTAGCGGGAGGGGATACGCAGTATTTT. Protein: CATSRDMGLAGGDTQYF.

J is TRBJ1-1 and V is TRBV19; 8 positions match TRBD1. The V segment lost 5 bases and the J segment 6 bases; nucleotides outside the gene matches: 11. CDR3 length equals 15 residues. Germline CDR1 reads LNHDA; CDR2 reads SQIVND (reference sequence). The DNA of the CDR3 is TGTGCCAGTAGTTCTCCGTGGGGACAGGTGGCTGAAGCTTTCTTT. It is translated as CASSSPWGQVAEAFF.

This chain uses TRBV27 with TRBJ2-3, with a possible D match to TRBD1 (6 bases). This CDR3 is 16 amino acids long. Trimming removed 5 bases from V and 4 bases from J, with 19 bases in between. Germline V gives CDR1 MNHEY, CDR2 SMNVEV (reference sequence). In DNA form, the CDR3 reads TGTGCCAGCAGTCCCAGCAAGGGGGTTCTACCAGATACGCAGTATTTT. Protein: CASSPSKGVLPDTQYF.

CDR3 bases: TGCAGTGCCCGGAAGTTTGAAAAACTGTTTTTT. Protein product: CSARKFEKLFF. The gene calls are TRBV20-1 and TRBJ1-4; D unclear. CDR1 and CDR2 (germline): DFQATT, SNEGSKA (reference sequence). The CDR3 runs to 11 residues. V lost 6 bases, J lost 7 bases, and 9 bases lay in between.

As DNA, the CDR3 is TGTGCCAGCAGTTTAAGACTAGCGGGAGGGCCTGGGACCCAGTACTTC. This codes for CASSLRLAGGPGTQYF. This sequence joins TRBV28 and TRBJ2-5; 14 bases map to TRBD2. Germline V gives CDR1 MDHEN, CDR2 SYDVKM. The CDR3 has 16 amino acids. With V trimmed by 2 bases and J by 7 bases, 6 bases remained unmatched.

This chain uses TRBV25-1 with TRBJ1-1; tentative D call: TRBD1 (6 bases). Germline V gene data show CDR1 as MGHDK and CDR2 as SYGVNS. This CDR3 is 15 amino acids long. V shed 1 base and J shed 4 bases, with 13 bases lying between them. CDR3 nucleotides: TGTGCCAGCAGTGAATTTGGGGGGCCGGGCACTGAAGCTTTCTTT. This codes for CASSEFGGPGTEAFF.

The V call is TRBV7-8, the J call TRBJ2-3; 7 bases line up with TRBD2. The V and J ends lost 1 base and 0 bases, in that order; junction bases with no gene match: 1. From germline, CDR1 is SGHVS and CDR2 FQNEAQ. This CDR3 is 15 amino acids long. The CDR3 region is CASSLGLASTDTQYF. The DNA of the CDR3 is TGTGCCAGCAGCTTAGGACTAGCTAGCACAGATACGCAGTATTTT.

The chain uses TRBV21-1 and TRBJ2-5; TRBD2 is taken as the D call from the table, unchecked against the DNA. TRBV21-1 is a pseudogene. The CDR3 extends over 16 amino acids. CDR3 residues: CASSSLQTADQETQYF. In DNA form, the CDR3 reads TGTGCCAGCAGCTCTCTTCAGACTGCCGACCAAGAGACCCAGTACTTC.

There are a few counts of this clone. The V gene is TRBV7-2, the J gene TRBJ2-7; 9 bases are shared with TRBD2. CDR1 and CDR2 (germline): SGHTA, FQGNSA. J gave up 9 bases and V 5 bases, and 14 bases lay outside the gene matches. This CDR3 contains 15 residues. The CDR3 loop reads CASSLGGLATRAQYF. The CDR3 nucleotides are TGTGCCAGCAGCCTGGGGGGACTAGCCACGCGCGCGCAGTACTTC.

The chain has TRBV5-4 and TRBJ2-5; 7 positions agree with TRBD2. Germline-derived CDR1 and CDR2 are SGHNT and YYREEE (reference sequence). There are 15 residues in the CDR3. The V and J ends lost 4 bases and 4 bases, in that order; junction bases with no gene match: 10. CDR3 DNA: TGTGCCAGCAGCCGCCTCGGGAGCGGGGTAGAGACCCAGTACTTC. It codes for CASSRLGSGVETQYF.

The gene calls are TRBV10-3 and TRBJ1-1; 8 bases line up with TRBD1. CDR3 length: 18 residues. Losses at the gene ends were 4 bases for V and 0 bases for J; bases not matched to a gene: 13. Germline CDR1 and CDR2: ENHRY and SYGVKD. CDR3 in DNA: TGTGCCATCAGTGTTATCAATCAGGGGGCGCACATGAACACTGAAGCTTTCTTT. Protein product: CAISVINQGAHMNTEAFF.

The chain employs TRBV9 and TRBJ2-1; D not certain. The germline gives CDR1 SGDLS, CDR2 YYNGEE. Between the trimmed V and J ends, which lost 5 bases and 2 bases, there was a span of 11 bases. This CDR3 is 14 amino acids long. The DNA for the CDR3 is TGTGCCAGCAGGGTCGGGCTGACCTACAATGAGCAGTTCTTC. It encodes CASRVGLTYNEQFF.

V is TRBV2 and J is TRBJ2-1; D may be TRBD2 (5 bases). Germline lookup yields CDR1 SNHLY and CDR2 FYNNEI. The CDR3 has 14 residues. The V gene lost 0 bases and the J gene lost 13 bases, with 16 bases spanning the gap. CDR3 sequence: CASSEAEAGLRQFF. In DNA, the CDR3 is TGTGCCAGCAGTGAAGCGGAGGCAGGCCTTCGACAGTTCTTC.

This chain uses TRBV27 with TRBJ2-1; no definite D call. V lost 6 bases and J 9 bases, leaving 15 bases between the germline ends. The CDR3 consists of 13 residues. In germline, CDR1 is MNHEY, CDR2 SMNVEV (reference sequence). The CDR3 nucleotides are TGTGCCAGCAGCCGGGTCGCAGCCGTTGAGCAGTTCTTC. Encoded protein: CASSRVAAVEQFF.

This chain joins TRBV28 and TRBJ2-7; D is possibly TRBD2 (5 bases). V was pared by 5 bases and J by 3 bases, with 14 bases between. The germline V gene encodes CDR1 MDHEN and CDR2 SYDVKM. This CDR3 has 14 residues. This chain's CDR3 is CASSAGLADYEQYF. The CDR3 DNA sequence: TGTGCCAGCAGTGCGGGCCTAGCAGACTACGAGCAGTACTTC.

The chain has TRBV7-9 and TRBJ2-7; 9 bases are a match to TRBD1. V dropped 5 bases and J dropped 5; count of bases not matched to a gene: 10. Germline lookup yields CDR1 SEHNR and CDR2 FQNEAQ (reference sequence). CDR3 length: 15 amino acids. The CDR3 bases are TGTGCCAGCAGCGTCCCGGGACAGGGTGCTCACGAGCAGTACTTC. This sequence encodes CASSVPGQGAHEQYF.

The genes are TRBV6-1 and TRBJ1-2; D is unresolved. V was pared by 3 bases and J by 8 bases, with 16 bases between. CDR1 is MNHNS and CDR2 is SASEGT in the germline V gene. This CDR3 spans 14 amino acids. CDR3 sequence: CASSEGRIRGGYTF. The DNA for the CDR3 is TGTGCCAGCAGTGAGGGTAGGATCCGAGGGGGCTACACCTTC.

The chain couples TRBV7-2 to TRBJ2-1; TRBD2 is a possible D gene (6 bases). V was trimmed by 0 bases and J by 4 bases, leaving 10 bases between them. The CDR3 extends over 15 amino acids. Germline V CDR1 and CDR2: SGHTA, FQGNSA. The CDR3 DNA is TGTGCCAGCAGCTTAGCGGGAGGAAGGTACAATGAGCAGTTCTTC. Protein product: CASSLAGGRYNEQFF.

In this sample, this clone turned up once. This chain connects TRBV4-1 to TRBJ1-5; 7 nucleotides match TRBD1. Losses at the gene ends were 4 bases for V and 2 bases for J; bases not matched to a gene: 5. This CDR3 is built from 15 residues. Germline CDR1 reads MGHRA; CDR2 reads YSYEKL. DNA of the CDR3: TGCGCCAGCAGCCGCCAGGGGGAGGGCAATCAGCCCCAGCATTTT. It yields the protein CASSRQGEGNQPQHF.

This clone has just a few counts. The V gene is TRBV28, the J gene TRBJ2-4; 7 nucleotides agree with TRBD1. Germline CDR1 is MDHEN and CDR2 is SYDVKM. Germline trimming cut 5 bases from V and 0 bases from J; bases unmatched to any gene: 7. The CDR3 totals 16 residues. Written as DNA, the CDR3 is TGTGCCAGCAGTCCGGGACAGACTCTAGCCAAAAACATTCAGTACTTC. Translating gives CASSPGQTLAKNIQYF.

Only a few counts were recorded for this clone. A read error may account for a junction end that differs from germline. V and J are TRBV7-7 and TRBJ2-5; the match to TRBD1 covers 7 bases. The CDR3 covers 15 residues. Per germline, CDR1 SSHAT and CDR2 FNYEAQ (reference sequence). The CDR3 spells CASSPEGTAQETQYF. The CDR3 nucleotides read TGTGCTAGCAGCCCTGAAGGGACAGCACAAGAGACCCAGTACTTC.

The chain combines TRBV10-3 with TRBJ2-7, with a weak D call TRBD1 (6 bases). The germline CDR1 and CDR2 sequences are ENHRY and SYGVKD. CDR3 size: 14 residues. Trimming took 1 base from V and 3 from J, leaving 10 bases between them. CDR3 sequence reads: CAISEFLGGYEQYF. CDR3 nucleotide sequence: TGTGCCATCAGTGAGTTCCTAGGGGGCTACGAGCAGTACTTC.

The V and J genes are TRBV6-5 and TRBJ1-6; unclear D gene. Germline CDR1 is MNHEY and CDR2 is SVGAGI. V lost 2 bases, J lost 9 bases, and 11 bases lay in between. The CDR3 has 14 amino acids. CDR3 nucleotides: TGTGCCAGCAGTTACCGGGAGGGAGGTTCACCCCTCCACTTT. The encoded protein is CASSYREGGSPLHF.